Included here is one TCR beta chain sequence, with context. Produced via immunoSEQ multiplex PCR; TCRdb's table is partial and in-frame only. The profile covers tens of thousands of clones, with approximately 90% appearing a single time and 1.9% taken by the ten largest. These data originate in a study of control samples from healthy donors and cancer patients. V was cut by 0 bases and J by 2 bases, with 13 bases left in between. In germline, CDR1 is LGHNA, CDR2 YNFKEQ. The CDR3 has 16 amino acids. This TCR was recovered from a woman in her sixties or seventies with head and neck cancer. Sequences were obtained from PBMCs. The chain couples TRBV4-2 to TRBJ2-5; possible D gene TRBD2, 5 bases. CDR3 sequence: CASSQDFAGPQETQYF. The CDR3 DNA reads TGTGCCAGCAGCCAAGATTTCGCGGGTCCTCAAGAGACCCAGTACTTC.